The table lists the clone carrying this T cell receptor (beta chain) with a few counts. Its antigen is as yet unknown. The sample comes from a study of CD8 T cells in ankylosing spondylitis. Study results and caveats: Clones linked with disease were CD8+ and fairly uncommon in the peripheral blood. Disease-linked clones were reportedly significantly enriched in matched ankylosing spondylitis synovial fluid. Several highly homologous variants made up a TCR beta motif, and this motif appeared characteristic of ankylosing spondylitis blood.

Each TCR beta library was made by quantitative 5'-RACE that incorporated molecular barcodes. From the 5' RACE reads, TCRdb called clonotypes with MiXCR, one entry per CDR3 protein. The sample has some 840,000 distinct CDR3 sequences, over 9.5% seen once. Germline V gene lookup returns CDR1 SGHTA and CDR2 FQGNSA. V lost 1 base to trimming and J lost 4 bases, with 13 bases between them. CDR3 length: 15 amino acids. The origin of this receptor is a male donor with ankylosing spondylitis. Sequencing was carried out using blood, either unsorted or a sorted T cell fraction (not recorded which). V and J are TRBV7-2 and TRBJ1-2; D may be TRBD1 (5 bases). CDR3 nucleotides: TGTGCCAGCAGCTTAGGAGGGACGGAACCCTATGGCTACACCTTC. This translates into CASSLGGTEPYGYTF. The full variable domain, completed using reference TRBV7-2 and TRBJ1-2, is GAGVSQSPSNKVTEKGKDVELRCDPISGHTALYWYRQSLGQGLEFLIYFQGNSAPDKSGLPSDRFSAERTGGSVSTLTIQRTQQEDSAVYLCASSLGGTEPYGYTFGSGTRLTVV.